This T cell receptor (beta chain) comes out of a study of T cells in Graves' hyperthyroidism and ophthalmopathy. RNA transcripts were the template for amplifying TCR beta CDR3 regions. A set of HTBI primers served as the primers for a first-round RT-PCR of the TCR CDR3. TCRdb processed the multiplex PCR reads anew with MiXCR; each CDR3 protein has one entry. This table holds just under 750,000 distinct CDR3 sequences, 30% to 40% found once. CDR3 length equals 16 residues. Germline V CDR1 and CDR2: SEHNR, FQNEAQ (reference sequence). Trimming cost V 1 base and J 7 bases, with 19 bases left between them. This clonotype was found many times.

The sequenced sample consisted of blood. V and J are TRBV7-9 and TRBJ1-2; maybe TRBD1 (6 bases). The clonotype was recovered from a woman aged 40 to 50 with Graves' hyperthyroidism. The CDR3 here is CASSLEVVRRGSGYTF. DNA for the CDR3: TGTGCCAGCAGCTTAGAAGTGGTACGCAGGGGTTCTGGCTACACCTTC.